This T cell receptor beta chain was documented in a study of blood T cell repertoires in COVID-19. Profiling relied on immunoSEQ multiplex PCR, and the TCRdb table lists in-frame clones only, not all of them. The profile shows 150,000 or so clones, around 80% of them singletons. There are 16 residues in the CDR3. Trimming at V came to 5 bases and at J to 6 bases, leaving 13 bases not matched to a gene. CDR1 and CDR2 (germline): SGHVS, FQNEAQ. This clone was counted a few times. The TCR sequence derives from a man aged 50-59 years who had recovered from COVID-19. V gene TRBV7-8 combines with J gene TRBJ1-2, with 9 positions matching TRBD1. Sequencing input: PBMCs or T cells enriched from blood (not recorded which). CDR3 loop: CASSPGTGRWVDGYTF. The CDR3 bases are TGTGCCAGCAGCCCCGGGACAGGGAGGTGGGTGGATGGCTACACCTTC.